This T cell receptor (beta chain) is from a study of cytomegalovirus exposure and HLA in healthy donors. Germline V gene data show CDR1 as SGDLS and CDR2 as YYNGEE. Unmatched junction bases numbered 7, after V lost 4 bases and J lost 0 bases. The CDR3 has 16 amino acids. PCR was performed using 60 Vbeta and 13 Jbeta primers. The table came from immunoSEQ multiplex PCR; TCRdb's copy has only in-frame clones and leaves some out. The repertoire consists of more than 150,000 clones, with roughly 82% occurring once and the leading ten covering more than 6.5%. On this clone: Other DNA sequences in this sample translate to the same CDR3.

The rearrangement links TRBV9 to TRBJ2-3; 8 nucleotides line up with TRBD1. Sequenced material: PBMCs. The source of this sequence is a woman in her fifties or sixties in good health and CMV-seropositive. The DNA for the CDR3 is TGTGCCAGCAGCCTAAGGACAGGGTCTAGCACAGATACGCAGTATTTT. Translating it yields CASSLRTGSSTDTQYF.